The 32 T cell receptor beta chains reported below all come from one sample, sequenced in a study of post-analysis software for immune sequencing data. Their antigen targets remain unknown. Whole-study findings and limits: Elevated frequency relative to controls characterized four to six TRBV segments in patients, TRBV5-6, TRBV5-1 and TRBV20-1 among them.

Prepared libraries of TCR beta cDNA carried unique molecular identifiers. Via MiXCR, TCRdb re-called the PCR reads, giving one row per CDR3 protein. The data contain roughly 580,000 distinct CDR3 sequences, 40% to 50% of them singletons. The material sequenced was blood. These receptors came from a girl aged 10-17 years with multiple sclerosis.

This clonotype was picked up a small number of times. This chain joins TRBV4-1 and TRBJ2-7; perhaps TRBD2 as D (5 bases). CDR1 is MGHRA, CDR2 YSYEKL, per germline. V was shortened by 1 base and J by 3 bases, with 10 bases between the two germline ends. The CDR3 spans 14 residues. The CDR3 sequence: CASSQVSSNYEQYF. The CDR3 DNA reads TGCGCCAGCAGCCAAGTATCTAGCAACTACGAGCAGTACTTC.

The V gene is TRBV12-3 or TRBV12-4, the J gene TRBJ2-6, with a possible D match to TRBD2 (6 bases). This CDR3 contains 18 residues. V was pared by 8 bases and J by 2 bases, with 22 bases between. CDR3 sequence reads: CASPRSPGESAGANVLTF. In nucleotides, the CDR3 is TGTGCCAGCCCCCGGAGCCCGGGGGAGAGTGCTGGGGCCAACGTCCTGACTTTC.

The V gene is TRBV20-1, the J gene TRBJ2-7, with 13 bases aligning to TRBD2. The CDR3 length is 16 residues. The germline V gene encodes CDR1 DFQATT and CDR2 SNEGSKA (reference sequence). With V trimmed by 3 bases and J by 0 bases, 5 bases remained unmatched. CDR3 coding DNA: TGCAGTGCTAGGGGGACTAGCGGGGACCCCTCCTACGAGCAGTACTTC. It specifies CSARGTSGDPSYEQYF.

The chain carries TRBV10-3 and TRBJ2-4; D may match TRBD1 or TRBD2 (7 bases each). Near its end, the DNA agrees better with TRBJ2-7, so the J call may be wrong. CDR1 and CDR2 from the germline V gene are ENHRY and SYGVKD. This CDR3 has 14 residues. CDR3 in amino acids: CAISGSGGAYEQYF. CDR3 nucleotide sequence: TGTGCCATCAGTGGATCAGGGGGGGCCTACGAGCAGTACTTC.

The chain uses TRBV7-9 and TRBJ2-3; 7 nucleotides match TRBD2. The germline V gene encodes CDR1 SEHNR and CDR2 FQNEAQ (reference sequence). The CDR3 has 15 residues. V lost 5 bases to trimming and J lost 1 base; unmatched junction nucleotides: 6. The CDR3 coding sequence is TGTGCCAGCAGCGTCTTTGGGGGGGGCACAGATACGCAGTATTTT. Translated: CASSVFGGGTDTQYF.

This clonotype has more than one count but fewer than ten. The chain couples TRBV6-5 to TRBJ2-3; perhaps D is TRBD1 or TRBD2 (5 bases each). CDR3 length equals 13 residues. In germline, CDR1 is MNHEY, CDR2 SVGAGI. Trimming cost V 7 bases and J 6 bases, with 14 bases left between them. Written as DNA, the CDR3 is TGTGCCAGCACCCTGACGTGGGGGGATACGCAGTATTTT. This sequence encodes CASTLTWGDTQYF.

This clonotype appeared a few times. The chain combines TRBV5-1 with TRBJ1-2; D gene unclear. Germline CDR1 SGHRS, CDR2 YFSETQ. The CDR3 contains 15 residues. The V and J ends lost 4 bases and 1 base respectively, with 14 bases between them. For the CDR3, the DNA is TGCGCCAGCAGCACCAGTACAGACTTTAACTATGGCTACACCTTC. Translated: CASSTSTDFNYGYTF.

The rearrangement uses TRBV12-3 or TRBV12-4 and TRBJ2-5; 8 bases agree with TRBD2. The V segment lost 6 bases and the J segment 5 bases; nucleotides outside the gene matches: 11. The CDR3 spans 15 residues. The CDR3 here is CASSRSGSALETQYF. The CDR3 DNA sequence: TGTGCCAGCAGCCGGAGCGGGAGCGCCCTCGAGACCCAGTACTTC.

This clonotype was seen a single time. This rearrangement joins TRBV9 to TRBJ2-7, with TRBD2 matching 9 bases. The CDR3 consists of 15 residues. From germline, CDR1 is SGDLS and CDR2 YYNGEE. With V trimmed by 0 bases and J by 4 bases, 5 bases remained unmatched. CDR3 DNA: TGTGCCAGCAGCGTAGGATCCAGCGGGGGGTACGAGCAGTACTTC. This gives the protein CASSVGSSGGYEQYF.

The chain is built from TRBV10-3 and TRBJ1-1, with TRBD1 as a possible D gene (6 bases). Germline V gene sequence: CDR1 ENHRY, CDR2 SYGVKD. The CDR3 extends over 13 amino acids. V shed 10 bases and J shed 0 bases, with 12 bases lying between them. CDR3 coding DNA: TGTGCCACTCAACGGGACATGAACACTGAAGCTTTCTTT. It translates to CATQRDMNTEAFF.

The gene calls are TRBV4-1 and TRBJ2-7, with 8 bases that match TRBD1. CDR1 and CDR2 from the germline V gene are MGHRA and YSYEKL. With V trimmed by 4 bases and J by 6 bases, 14 bases remained unmatched. CDR3 length equals 16 residues. Written as DNA, the CDR3 is TGCGCCAGCAGCCTCCAAGAGGGCAGGGGGCTAAGCGAGCAGTACTTC. Translating it yields CASSLQEGRGLSEQYF.

The V call is TRBV12-3 or TRBV12-4, the J call TRBJ2-7; the match to TRBD2 covers 9 bases. CDR3 length equals 16 residues. After removal of 4 bases from V and 0 bases from J, the junction contained 7 bases not matched to a gene. DNA of the CDR3: TGTGCCAGCAGTTCCCGGCTTAGCGGGAGCTCCTACGAGCAGTACTTC. Its protein is CASSSRLSGSSYEQYF.

J is TRBJ1-5 and V is TRBV18; D is perhaps TRBD1 (5 bases). V lost 0 bases and J 3 bases, leaving 9 bases between the germline ends. Germline loops: CDR1 KGHSH, CDR2 LQKENI. There are 15 residues in the CDR3. CDR3 amino acids: CASSPPDSYNQPQHF. CDR3 bases: TGTGCCAGCTCACCACCCGACAGTTACAATCAGCCCCAGCATTTT.

This clonotype appeared a few times. The chain is built from TRBV6-4 and TRBJ2-3, with D possibly TRBD2 on 6 matching bases. The length of the CDR3 is 14 residues. Germline CDR1 is MRHNA and CDR2 is SNTAGT. With 3 bases removed from V and 4 bases from J, the gap between germline ends came to 11 bases. CDR3 residues: CASSDGGNADTQYF. CDR3 bases: TGTGCCAGCAGTGATGGCGGGAACGCAGATACGCAGTATTTT.

The chain uses TRBV12-3 or TRBV12-4 and TRBJ2-7, with a possible D match to TRBD1 (5 bases). The CDR3 spans 14 residues. V gave up 2 bases and J gave up 5 bases, with 13 bases separating them. The CDR3 protein is CASSLSGKGNEQYF. In DNA form, the CDR3 reads TGTGCCAGCAGTTTATCAGGGAAGGGTAACGAGCAGTACTTC.

The chain is built from TRBV27 and TRBJ2-1; TRBD1 matches 7 bases. CDR1 MNHEY and CDR2 SMNVEV come from the germline V gene (reference sequence). J lost 3 bases, V lost 3 bases, and 2 bases had no gene match. The CDR3 totals 14 residues. CDR3 DNA sequence: TGTGCCAGCAGTTTCGACAGGGACTACAATGAGCAGTTCTTC. Its protein product is CASSFDRDYNEQFF.

The chain has TRBV11-2 and TRBJ1-2; 8 nucleotides line up with TRBD1. Germline assignment: CDR1 SGHAT and CDR2 FQNNGV. V dropped 6 bases and J dropped 0; count of bases not matched to a gene: 12. The CDR3 is 17 amino acids. The CDR3 sequence is CASSSPSDRDANYGYTF. For the CDR3, the DNA is TGTGCCAGCAGTTCCCCTTCGGACAGGGATGCTAACTATGGCTACACCTTC.

This clonotype came up a few times. V is TRBV9 and J is TRBJ2-7; tentative D call: TRBD1 (7 bases). V was pared by 3 bases and J by 2 bases, with 18 bases between. CDR3 length equals 16 residues. Germline-derived CDR1 and CDR2 are SGDLS and YYNGEE. The DNA of the CDR3 is TGTGCCAGCAGCGGTGGACAGGCCACGGGGGCCTACGAGCAGTACTTC. Protein: CASSGGQATGAYEQYF. Complete variable domain (other parts from reference TRBV9 and TRBJ2-7): DSGVTQTPKHLITATGQRVTLRCSPRSGDLSVYWYQQSLDQGLQFLIQYYNGEERAKGNILERFSAQQFPDLHSELNLSSLELGDSALYFCASSGGQATGAYEQYFGPGTRLTVT.

The chain has TRBV29-1 and TRBJ1-5; tentative D call: TRBD1 (5 bases). CDR3 length equals 17 residues. V was clipped by 7 bases and J by 1 base, with 23 bases between them. In germline, CDR1 is SQVTM, CDR2 ANQGSEA. CDR3 sequence: CSEDLPGPPRSNQPQHF. CDR3 nucleotide sequence: TGCAGCGAAGATCTACCGGGACCCCCGAGGAGCAATCAGCCCCAGCATTTT.

The CDR3 DNA reads TGTGCCTGGAGTCCCTTTGGGAGGGGGTTTTCTGGGGCCAACGTCCTGACTTTC. Protein sequence: CAWSPFGRGFSGANVLTF. V gene TRBV30 combines with J gene TRBJ2-6, with D possibly matching TRBD2 (7 bases). CDR1 and CDR2 (germline): GTSNPN, SVGIG (reference sequence). V was trimmed by 2 bases and J by 1 base, leaving 18 bases between them. The CDR3 sequence is 18 residues long.

This chain links TRBV7-2 with TRBJ2-1; 8 positions match TRBD2. Germline V gene lookup returns CDR1 SGHTA and CDR2 FQGNSA. The ends lost 4 bases at V and 5 bases at J; junction bases unmatched: 4. The CDR3 extends over 14 amino acids. As DNA, the CDR3 is TGTGCCAGCAGCTGGAGCGGGGGTGACAATGAGCAGTTCTTC. Its protein product is CASSWSGGDNEQFF. Combining the CDR3 with reference TRBV7-2 and TRBJ2-1 gives the whole variable domain GAGVSQSPSNKVTEKGKDVELRCDPISGHTALYWYRQSLGQGLEFLIYFQGNSAPDKSGLPSDRFSAERTGGSVSTLTIQRTQQEDSAVYLCASSWSGGDNEQFFGPGTRLTVL.

The gene calls are TRBV10-3 and TRBJ2-5; D uncertain. Germline V gene sequence: CDR1 ENHRY, CDR2 SYGVKD. The length of the CDR3 is 13 residues. V shed 3 bases and J shed 5 bases, with 10 bases lying between them. This chain's CDR3 is CAISDSARETQYF. The CDR3 coding sequence is TGTGCCATCAGTGATTCGGCGAGGGAGACCCAGTACTTC.

The chain recombines TRBV12-3 or TRBV12-4 with TRBJ2-7; 8 nucleotides agree with TRBD1. The CDR3 runs to 14 residues. Trimming took 6 bases from V and 7 from J; bases not matched to a gene: 11. CDR3 sequence (DNA): TGTGCCAGCAGAGGAGGGCAGGGGGCGAAAGAGCAGTACTTC. This codes for CASRGGQGAKEQYF.

CDR3 protein: CSVARTSGRTYEQYF. The CDR3 DNA sequence: TGCAGCGTCGCCCGAACTAGCGGGAGGACCTACGAGCAGTACTTC. This chain links TRBV29-1 with TRBJ2-7; 12 bases match TRBD2. Germline trimming cut 6 bases from V and 2 bases from J; bases unmatched to any gene: 8. The CDR3 runs 15 residues. In germline, CDR1 is SQVTM, CDR2 ANQGSEA.

This clonotype was observed a few times. This chain uses TRBV29-1 with TRBJ2-5, with D perhaps TRBD2 (5 bases). The length of the CDR3 is 11 residues. Germline CDR1 reads SQVTM; CDR2 reads ANQGSEA. V dropped 0 bases and J dropped 11 bases, with 10 bases sitting between them. CDR3 nucleotides: TGCAGCGTTGAAGATAGTGGGGAGCAGTACTTC. Its translation is CSVEDSGEQYF.

The CDR3 here is CSVAGTEGSETQYF. Here the CDR3 DNA reads TGCAGCGTCGCCGGGACAGAAGGTTCGGAGACCCAGTACTTC. This chain connects TRBV29-1 to TRBJ2-7; TRBD1 matches at 7 bases. TRBJ2-5 explains the end of the DNA better; the J call may be wrong. The germline CDR1 and CDR2 sequences are SQVTM and ANQGSEA. The CDR3 spans 14 residues.

This clonotype occurred a few times. The V call is TRBV10-3, the J call TRBJ2-5; possible D gene TRBD1, 6 bases. The V end was cut by 5 bases, the J end by 2 bases, with 9 bases between. The CDR3 has 13 amino acids. Germline-derived CDR1 and CDR2 are ENHRY and SYGVKD. The CDR3 region has the DNA TGTGCCATCAGTCAGGACAGTCAAGAGACCCAGTACTTC. Protein product: CAISQDSQETQYF.

The chain uses TRBV5-1 and TRBJ2-4; 8 bases align to TRBD2. The CDR3 contains 15 residues. Germline V gives CDR1 SGHRS, CDR2 YFSETQ. V shed 4 bases and J 9 bases; nucleotides not matched to a gene: 12. The DNA of the CDR3 is TGCGCCAGCAGCGCTAGCGGGCTTGTCGAAACCATTCAGTACTTC. Its protein product is CASSASGLVETIQYF.

This clonotype has more than one count but fewer than ten. The chain employs TRBV5-1 and TRBJ2-1; 12 positions match TRBD2. The germline V gene has CDR1 SGHRS and CDR2 YFSETQ. V was pared by 8 bases and J by 4 bases, with 4 bases of the junction left unmatched. This CDR3 has 14 residues. In nucleotides, the CDR3 is TGCGCCAGTAAGACTAGCGGGAGTTACAATGAGCAGTTCTTC. The encoded protein is CASKTSGSYNEQFF.

This clonotype turned up a few times. The chain is built from TRBV12-3 or TRBV12-4 and TRBJ1-2, with D unclear. The length of the CDR3 is 13 residues. V lost 10 bases, J lost 1 base, and 13 bases lay in between. The CDR3 sequence: CATGGINNYGYTF. The DNA of the CDR3 is TGTGCCACCGGAGGGATCAATAACTATGGCTACACCTTC.

This chain links TRBV7-9 with TRBJ2-1, with TRBD2 identical over 15 bases. The J segment lost 0 bases and the V segment lost 5 bases, leaving 8 bases of the junction unmatched. Germline loops: CDR1 SEHNR, CDR2 FQNEAQ (reference sequence). There are 19 residues in the CDR3. CDR3: CASSPGTSGGLSSYNEQFF. For the CDR3, the DNA is TGTGCCAGCAGCCCTGGGACTAGCGGGGGGTTGAGCTCCTACAATGAGCAGTTCTTC.

This clonotype has more than one count but fewer than ten. The chain couples TRBV11-2 to TRBJ2-7; D may match TRBD1 or TRBD2 (5 bases each). Trimming removed 4 bases from V and 3 bases from J, with 22 bases in between. The CDR3 covers 17 residues. Germline-derived CDR1 and CDR2 are SGHAT and FQNNGV. CDR3 residues: CASSSSKPGRPDYEQYF. The CDR3, as DNA: TGTGCCAGCAGCTCCTCGAAGCCGGGACGGCCAGACTACGAGCAGTACTTC.